The 20 T cell receptor beta chains below come from one sample, sequenced in a study of blood T cell repertoires in COVID-19 (dated by TCRdb to the early 2020s). Libraries came from the immunoSEQ multiplex PCR assay. TCRdb's version of the immuneACCESS table is confined to in-frame rearrangements and falls short of the full clone set. An unresolved V gene accounts for under half of the shortfall where checked; the remainder is of unknown origin. The sample table records 200,000 or so clones; 80% to 85% of these occur just once. The ten largest clones take up about 5.1% of the sample. The sample was peripheral blood. Receptors were obtained from a woman aged 55-70 years who had recovered from COVID-19.

The chain carries TRBV6-6 and TRBJ2-5, with 11 bases identical to TRBD2. The CDR3 covers 16 residues. Losses at the gene ends were 0 bases for V and 2 bases for J; bases not matched to a gene: 2. Germline V lookup: CDR1 MNHNY, CDR2 SVGAGI (reference sequence). CDR3 sequence (DNA): TGTGCCAGCAGTTACTCGTCTAGCGGGGGGCAAGAGACCCAGTACTTC. Amino acid sequence: CASSYSSSGGQETQYF.

The gene calls are TRBV4-3 and TRBJ1-2; 10 bases are a match to TRBD1. Germline values: CDR1 LGHNA, CDR2 YSLEER. This CDR3 spans 17 amino acids. V lost 1 base to trimming and J lost 0 bases; unmatched junction nucleotides: 5. This CDR3 reads CASSQGDGTGANYGYTF. CDR3 nucleotides: TGCGCCAGCAGCCAAGGGGATGGGACAGGGGCTAACTATGGCTACACCTTC.

This chain uses TRBV5-1 with TRBJ2-3; D call uncertain. Germline values: CDR1 SGHRS, CDR2 YFSETQ. The V gene lost 4 bases and the J gene lost 1 base, with 10 bases spanning the gap. This CDR3 is built from 14 residues. CDR3 protein: CASSPASGTDTQYF. DNA of the CDR3: TGCGCCAGCAGCCCGGCCAGCGGCACAGATACGCAGTATTTT.

The V call is TRBV15, the J call TRBJ2-1; D may be TRBD1 (6 bases). Trimming pared 5 bases from V and 4 bases from J, leaving 12 bases between. Germline V gene sequence: CDR1 LNHNV, CDR2 YYDKDF (reference sequence). The CDR3 runs 14 residues. The CDR3 nucleotides read TGTGCCACCAGCGGGGGCCTGGGGTACAATGAGCAGTTCTTC. This codes for CATSGGLGYNEQFF.

This rearrangement joins TRBV7-8 to TRBJ2-1; D may be TRBD1 (5 bases). Trimming took off 2 bases at V and 10 bases at J, with 15 bases between the two ends. This CDR3 comprises 14 residues. The V gene's germline CDR1 is SGHVS and CDR2 FQNEAQ. This chain's CDR3 is CASSLYRSGNEQFF. The CDR3 bases are TGTGCCAGCAGCTTATATAGATCAGGGAACGAGCAGTTCTTC.

The V call is TRBV9, the J call TRBJ2-1; possibly TRBD2 for D (5 bases). This CDR3 contains 16 residues. Germline assignment: CDR1 SGDLS and CDR2 YYNGEE. V was clipped by 4 bases and J by 3 bases, with 17 bases between them. The CDR3 region is CASSPPEGFGYNEQFF. In DNA form, the CDR3 reads TGTGCCAGCAGCCCCCCCGAGGGCTTCGGCTACAATGAGCAGTTCTTC. The complete variable domain, with remaining parts taken from reference TRBV9 and TRBJ2-1, reads DSGVTQTPKHLITATGQRVTLRCSPRSGDLSVYWYQQSLDQGLQFLIQYYNGEERAKGNILERFSAQQFPDLHSELNLSSLELGDSALYFCASSPPEGFGYNEQFFGPGTRLTVL.

The rearrangement uses TRBV4-1 and TRBJ2-6; TRBD1 agrees at 8 bases. Per the germline V gene, CDR1 is MGHRA and CDR2 is YSYEKL. This CDR3 spans 17 amino acids. V was pared by 4 bases and J by 0 bases, with 5 bases of the junction left unmatched. This CDR3 is CASSPRDRNSGANVLTF. The CDR3 nucleotides read TGCGCCAGCAGCCCACGGGACAGGAACTCTGGGGCCAACGTCCTGACTTTC.

The genes are TRBV4-2 and TRBJ2-7; maybe TRBD1 (6 bases). The CDR3 runs to 15 residues. The V end lost 5 bases, the J end lost 9 bases, and 23 bases lay between the germline ends. The germline gives CDR1 LGHNA, CDR2 YNFKEQ. The CDR3 nucleotides are TGTGCCAGCAGCGAGGAAGGGAACAGGGTGTTGGGGCAGTACTTC. Its protein product is CASSEEGNRVLGQYF.

Only one count was recorded for this clone. V is TRBV11-2 and J is TRBJ2-7; D is ambiguous. Trimming took 3 bases from V and 0 from J, leaving 6 bases between them. This CDR3 comprises 13 residues. The germline V gene has CDR1 SGHAT and CDR2 FQNNGV. The CDR3 DNA is TGTGCCAGCAGCTTGGCACCCTCCTACGAGCAGTACTTC. Amino acid sequence: CASSLAPSYEQYF.

J is TRBJ2-1 and V is TRBV19; no reliable D call. CDR1 LNHDA and CDR2 SQIVND come from the germline V gene (reference sequence). The CDR3 is 14 residues long. V lost 6 bases and J 2 bases, leaving 11 bases between the germline ends. The chain's CDR3 is CASSLYATYNEQFF. The CDR3 region has the DNA TGTGCCAGTAGCCTATATGCGACCTACAATGAGCAGTTCTTC.

The chain recombines TRBV6-5 with TRBJ1-2; possibly TRBD1 for D (5 bases). V was clipped by 2 bases and J by 7 bases, with 11 bases between them. This CDR3 comprises 13 residues. CDR1 and CDR2 (germline): MNHEY, SVGAGI. The CDR3 reads CASSYTKGVGYTF. As DNA, the CDR3 is TGTGCCAGCAGTTACACGAAAGGGGTTGGCTACACCTTC.

This clone was observed a few times. This rearrangement joins TRBV9 to TRBJ1-1; the D is unclear. This CDR3 is 13 amino acids long. Per germline, CDR1 SGDLS and CDR2 YYNGEE. The V and J ends lost 0 bases and 3 bases respectively, with 6 bases between them. The DNA for the CDR3 is TGTGCCAGCAGCGTAGGTCGGTACACTGAAGCTTTCTTT. Encoded protein: CASSVGRYTEAFF.

The chain joins TRBV5-1 to TRBJ2-1, with 11 bases matching TRBD2. The CDR3 sequence is 15 residues long. The ends lost 4 bases at V and 9 bases at J; junction bases unmatched: 9. Germline-derived CDR1 and CDR2 are SGHRS and YFSETQ. CDR3 amino acids: CASSPPLAGAVEQFF. CDR3 nucleotides: TGCGCCAGCAGCCCGCCACTAGCGGGGGCCGTTGAGCAGTTCTTC.

The chain employs TRBV9 and TRBJ2-3; TRBD1 matches at 8 bases. Germline CDR1 and CDR2: SGDLS and YYNGEE. V trimming: 4 bases; J trimming: 5 bases; junction bases outside the gene matches: 9. CDR3 size: 15 residues. The CDR3 DNA reads as TGTGCCAGCAGCAAAGGCAGGGGGCTGGGAGATACGCAGTATTTT. Translation: CASSKGRGLGDTQYF.

The chain couples TRBV19 to TRBJ1-1; D is uncertain. This CDR3 has 14 amino acids. Germline V gene lookup returns CDR1 LNHDA and CDR2 SQIVND (reference sequence). Deletions cut 2 bases from V and 1 base from J, with 8 bases between. The CDR3 DNA sequence: TGTGCCAGTAGTATATCGGGAGCGAACACTGAAGCTTTCTTT. Protein: CASSISGANTEAFF.

On this clone: Its ends do not fully match the called genes, so a read error is possible. The identical CDR3 is also encoded by other nucleotide sequences in the sample. The chain employs TRBV7-2 and TRBJ2-7; TRBD2 matches 10 bases. CDR3 size: 14 residues. Looked up from germline, CDR1 is SGHTA and CDR2 is FQGNSA. As DNA, the CDR3 is TGTGCTAGCACTCGGTTAGCGGGGGGCTACGAGCAGTACTTC. It translates to CASTRLAGGYEQYF.

V is TRBV9 and J is TRBJ2-3; D is undetermined. The CDR3 is 16 amino acids. The germline V gene has CDR1 SGDLS and CDR2 YYNGEE. Trimming took 1 base from V and 0 from J, leaving 12 bases between them. The CDR3 loop is CASSVFGWASTDTQYF. As DNA, the CDR3 is TGTGCCAGCAGCGTATTCGGCTGGGCTAGCACAGATACGCAGTATTTT.

V is TRBV4-1 and J is TRBJ1-5; 7 nucleotides align to TRBD1. Germline V gives CDR1 MGHRA, CDR2 YSYEKL. J lost 9 bases, V lost 0 bases, and 5 bases had no gene match. The length of the CDR3 is 14 residues. CDR3 residues: CASSQETGWVPQHF. In DNA form, the CDR3 reads TGCGCCAGCAGCCAAGAGACAGGGTGGGTGCCCCAGCATTTT.

V usage is TRBV3-1 (or the pseudogene TRBV3-2) and J usage is TRBJ2-1, with a weak D call TRBD1 (6 bases). This CDR3 is built from 15 residues. Germline V gives CDR1 LGHDT, CDR2 YNNKEL (reference sequence). The ends were cut back, 5 bases at V and 4 bases at J, with 15 bases in the middle. CDR3 loop: CASSTGQGSYNEQFF. The CDR3 coding sequence is TGTGCCAGCAGCACGGGGCAGGGGAGTTACAATGAGCAGTTCTTC.

The chain recombines TRBV13 with TRBJ2-7; a possible D gene is TRBD1 (5 bases). V gave up 6 bases and J gave up 0 bases, with 12 bases separating them. CDR3 length: 14 residues. Per germline, CDR1 PRHDT and CDR2 FYEKMQ (reference sequence). The CDR3 bases are TGTGCCAGCAGGCAAAGGGGTAGCTCCTACGAGCAGTACTTC. This translates into CASRQRGSSYEQYF.